This entry describes one T cell receptor (beta chain). The antigen is undetermined. These data come from a study of T cells in localized non-small cell lung cancer. The assay was immunoSEQ multiplex PCR, and TCRdb's table has in-frame clones only and misses some. The sample has several thousand clones; about 90% are singletons. Study-level results: Adjacent lung had a median approximately 50 of the 100 largest tumor clones. Longer overall survival associated with higher blood T cell density; shorter survival with higher adjacent-lung clonality.

This CDR3 is 15 amino acids long. V trimming: 4 bases; J trimming: 5 bases; junction bases outside the gene matches: 8. CDR1 and CDR2 (germline): SGHRS, YFSETQ. The specimen comprised peripheral blood, sampled before any cancer treatment. The gene calls are TRBV5-1 and TRBJ1-3, with 8 bases that match TRBD1. The sequence was collected from a female donor over 55 with stage II squamous cell lung carcinoma. The CDR3 bases are TGCGCCAGCAGCGGGCGGACAGGGAGTAGAAACACCATATATTTT. Residues: CASSGRTGSRNTIYF.